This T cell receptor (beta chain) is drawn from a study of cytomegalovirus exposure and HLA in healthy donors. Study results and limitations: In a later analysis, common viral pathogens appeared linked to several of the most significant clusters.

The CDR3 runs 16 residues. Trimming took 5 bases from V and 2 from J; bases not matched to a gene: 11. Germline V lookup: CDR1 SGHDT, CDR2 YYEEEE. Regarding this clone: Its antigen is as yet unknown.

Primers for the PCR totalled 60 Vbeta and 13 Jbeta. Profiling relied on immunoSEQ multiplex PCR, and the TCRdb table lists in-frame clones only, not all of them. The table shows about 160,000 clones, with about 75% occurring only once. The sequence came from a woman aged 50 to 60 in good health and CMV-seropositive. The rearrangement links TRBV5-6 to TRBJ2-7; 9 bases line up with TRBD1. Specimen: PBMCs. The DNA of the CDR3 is TGTGCCAGCAGTTCCAGCGGACAGGGGAATCCCTACGAGCAGTACTTC. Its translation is CASSSSGQGNPYEQYF.